This T cell receptor (beta chain) came from a study of shared clonotypes between healthy human individuals. The CDR3 sequence is 12 residues long. Germline V gene lookup returns CDR1 SQVTM and CDR2 ANQGSEA. Between the trimmed V and J ends, which lost 0 bases and 6 bases, there was a span of 9 bases. Every subset had its genomic DNA shared out evenly among several immunoSEQ plates. The method was immunoSEQ multiplex PCR; TCRdb's version includes in-frame clones alone and lacks a portion of them. The sample carries 2 million to 2.5 million clones, roughly 91% recorded once. General study findings and limits: Naive CD4 clonotypes overlapped across a handful of donors at 4.5% to 5.5%. Non-shared clonotypes had lower generation probabilities than clonotypes shared by all four sorted-subset donors.

CD8 cells regarded as naive lacked CD45RO, were positively chosen for CCR7, and omitted terminally differentiated effector memory CD45RA+ cells. Note on this clone: What it binds is not known.

This chain joins TRBV29-1 and TRBJ2-7; D is possibly TRBD1 or TRBD2 (5 bases each). The sample consisted of naive CD8+ T cells from PBMCs. This clonotype originated in a man aged 18 to 29 in good health. Some clones in this sample may be carry-over from other donors' samples. CDR3 loop: CSVEDTGAEQYF. The CDR3 region has the DNA TGCAGCGTTGAAGACACCGGGGCCGAGCAGTACTTC.